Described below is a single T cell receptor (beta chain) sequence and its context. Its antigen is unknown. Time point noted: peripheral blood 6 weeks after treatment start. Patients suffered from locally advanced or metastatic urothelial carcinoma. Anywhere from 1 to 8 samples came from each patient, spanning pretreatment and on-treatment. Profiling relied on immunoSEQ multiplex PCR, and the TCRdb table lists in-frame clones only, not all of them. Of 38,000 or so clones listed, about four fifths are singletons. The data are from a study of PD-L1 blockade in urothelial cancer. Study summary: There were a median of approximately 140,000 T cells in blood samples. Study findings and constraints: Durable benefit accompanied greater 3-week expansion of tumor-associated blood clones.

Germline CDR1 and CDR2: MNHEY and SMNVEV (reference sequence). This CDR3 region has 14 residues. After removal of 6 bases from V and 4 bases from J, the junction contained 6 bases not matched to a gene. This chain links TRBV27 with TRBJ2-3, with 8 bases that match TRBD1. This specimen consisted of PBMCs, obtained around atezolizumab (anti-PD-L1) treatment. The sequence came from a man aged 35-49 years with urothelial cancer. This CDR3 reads CASRDRARADTQYF. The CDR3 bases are TGTGCCAGCAGGGACAGGGCTCGCGCAGATACGCAGTATTTT.